The next 6 T cell receptor beta chains were all read from a single sample in a study of neurological immune-mediated disorders. Time point denoted: longitudinal time-point 2. One entry per CDR3 protein results from TCRdb running MiXCR on the 5' RACE reads. The sample includes approximately 30,000 distinct CDR3 sequences, around an eighth of them seen just once. Sequencing was done on a sample of PBMCs. These TCRs come from a woman in her 40s in good health.

This clonotype is judged medium-sized. The V and J genes are TRBV7-8 and TRBJ2-2, with 9 bases lining up with TRBD1. From germline, CDR1 is SGHVS and CDR2 FQNEAQ. This CDR3 region has 16 residues. J lost 6 bases, V lost 2 bases, and 7 bases had no gene match. DNA of the CDR3: TGTGCCAGCAGCTTAAGGGGGACAGGGCTACCCGGGGAGCTGTTTTTT. Amino acid sequence: CASSLRGTGLPGELFF.

The sample holds many counts of this clonotype. The rearrangement joins TRBV5-1 to TRBJ2-3; the match to TRBD1 covers 8 bases. The CDR3 is 13 residues long. The V gene end was trimmed by 4 bases and the J gene end by 6 bases; junction bases not matched to a gene: 4. In germline, CDR1 is SGHRS, CDR2 YFSETQ. CDR3 loop: CASSPDRADTQYF. CDR3 nucleotides: TGCGCCAGCAGCCCGGACAGGGCGGATACGCAGTATTTT.

This clonotype was seen many times. The chain is built from TRBV20-1 and TRBJ1-6, with D tentatively TRBD1 (5 bases). V was shortened by 1 base and J by 9 bases, with 16 bases between the two germline ends. Germline CDR1 and CDR2: DFQATT and SNEGSKA (reference sequence). The CDR3 totals 15 residues. In nucleotides, the CDR3 is TGCAGTGCTAGAGGGGGTGGGGGACCGACTTCACCCCTCCACTTT. Its translation: CSARGGGGPTSPLHF.

Sample share makes this clonotype medium-sized. This CDR3 is CSASGDGGGETQYF. CDR3 DNA: TGCAGTGCCTCCGGTGATGGGGGCGGGGAGACCCAGTACTTC. The V call is TRBV20-1, the J call TRBJ2-5, with TRBD1 as a possible D gene (6 bases). With 6 bases removed from V and 5 bases from J, the gap between germline ends came to 19 bases. CDR1 is DFQATT and CDR2 is SNEGSKA in the germline V gene (reference sequence). The CDR3 totals 14 residues.

This clonotype has a count of ten or more. The chain combines TRBV5-1 with TRBJ1-1; D remains ambiguous. The V end lost 0 bases, the J end lost 4 bases, and 10 bases lay between the germline ends. Germline V gene sequence: CDR1 SGHRS, CDR2 YFSETQ. CDR3 length: 14 amino acids. CDR3 in amino acids: CASSLVVPSTEAFF. CDR3 nucleotides: TGCGCCAGCAGCTTGGTCGTCCCCTCCACTGAAGCTTTCTTT.

This clonotype was observed many times. The rearrangement links TRBV7-2 to TRBJ2-7; TRBD1 agrees at 7 bases. Germline V CDR1 and CDR2: SGHTA, FQGNSA. CDR3 length: 15 residues. V gave up 3 bases and J gave up 0 bases; unmatched junction bases: 5. The CDR3 here is CASSFDRVSSYEQYF. CDR3 DNA: TGTGCCAGCAGCTTCGACAGGGTGAGCTCCTACGAGCAGTACTTC.